These T cell receptor beta chains were read from a single sample in a study of shared T cell receptors in the human thymus. Here immunoSEQ multiplex PCR was the method, and the copy in TCRdb shows in-frame clones only, minus some. The sample includes hundreds of thousands of clones, 78% of them seen just once. These records were also assigned to another study, of human thymus T cells.

The specimen sequenced was thymocytes. The receptors derive from a boy under two years old with a congenital heart defect. Both conserved end residues are part of each CDR3.

V,CDR3
TRBV29-1,CSVEDRGGGEKLFF
TRBV5-6,CASSSGKLLARRVTQYF
TRBV5-1,CASSSPAGGPNEQYF
TRBV19,CASSNPGDTQYF
TRBV7-2,CASSSEGQGYNEQFF
TRBV7-7,CASSELGQSHNEQFF
TRBV2,CASSASRSNQPQHF
TRBV4-1,CASSQASGATRQYF
TRBV5-4,CASSFGIRDLSYNEQFF
TRBV5-8,CASSIERYRAVYYEQYF
TRBV5-1,CASSYNRGRGANVLTF
TRBV15,CATSRAPGDDRTGELFF
TRBV18,CASSPEGLAGEGDIGELFF
TRBV11-2,CASSPDRRLGSTDTQYF
TRBV28,CASSSPGQAEYEQYF
TRBV15,CATSKGTSLSEQYF
TRBV9,CASSVNRQGQNTGELFF
TRBV9,CASSPTGTSGTDTQYF
TRBV13,CASSPGTSGKRTYNEQFF
TRBV11-2,CASSLWAAPQRDTQYF
TRBV7-2,CASSFAGGPYEQYF
TRBV30,CAWSLRGDRGNQPQHF
TRBV5-6,CASSPLAGHTDTQYF
TRBV19,CASSIGRGLGGEKLFF
TRBV6-9,CASSPSGTQGETQYF
TRBV5-4,CASSWGLAGTAVETQYF
TRBV4-3,CASSQHLLAGGEQYF
TRBV28,CASSPPGTGSLFKGYTF
TRBV5-3,CAITPRAGAYNEQFF
TRBV5-1,CASSPTLSSGTNYEQYF
TRBV25-1,CASSKGGSGRYEQYF
TRBV14,CASSQDTVLAGSYEQYF
TRBV14,CASSQVGGRYEQYF
TRBV11-2,CASSLDTGGGNYEQYF
TRBV28,CASSNPSRTMNTGELFF
TRBV10-3,CALRPDRGGSGANVLTF
TRBV30,CAWSQTPTSGNTGELFF
TRBV18,CASSPRGEANSYEQYF